A selection of T cell receptor beta chains follows, all from one sample in a study of T cells in Graves' hyperthyroidism and ophthalmopathy. TCRdb re-derived calls from the multiplex PCR reads in MiXCR, one entry per CDR3 protein. The table shows approximately 600,000 distinct CDR3 sequences, with less than 25% occurring only once. The material sequenced was blood. These receptors were collected from a man aged 25-45 years with Graves' ophthalmopathy. The CDR3 runs from the conserved cysteine through the conserved F or W. Fields, in order: V gene, J gene, CDR3 protein.

>TRBV5-1|TRBJ2-5
CASSPGLAGSAETQYF
>TRBV7-9|TRBJ1-2
CASSLGKPTGTYGYTF
>TRBV28|TRBJ2-1
CASSGWAGRGTSGRPGNEQFF
>TRBV20-1|TRBJ2-3
CSARLIGLAGGNTDTQYF
>TRBV11-2|TRBJ2-7
CASSTGGLLAGPLYEQYF
>TRBV11-2|TRBJ1-1
CASSAGTGLNTEAFF
>TRBV12-3/TRBV12-4|TRBJ2-7
CASSLKVGPPPEQYF
>TRBV20-1|TRBJ1-2
CSATGQGDYGYTF
>TRBV2|TRBJ2-3
CASSESVAGEVDTQYF
>TRBV4-3|TRBJ2-1
CASSQDSAGEINEQFF
>TRBV6-1|TRBJ1-5
CASSPRGLVRTHSNQPQHF
>TRBV20-1|TRBJ2-1
CSARPGLTSRYNEQFF
>TRBV29-1|TRBJ1-1
CSVEGLGNTEAFF
>TRBV10-3|TRBJ1-3
CAISDTITQRSSGNTIYF
>TRBV4-1|TRBJ2-1
CASSQEKRGRSYNEQFF
>TRBV19|TRBJ2-1
CASSIVAGGGNEQFF
>TRBV10-2|TRBJ2-2
CASRETASGWELFF
>TRBV9|TRBJ2-2
CASSNDNTGELFF
>TRBV7-2|TRBJ2-1
CASSLAPSGSGNEQFF
>TRBV11-3|TRBJ2-5
CASSPAGGETQYF
>TRBV9|TRBJ1-1
CASSGMNRDGNTEAFF
>TRBV5-5|TRBJ2-1
CASSLSIRESEQFF
>TRBV12-3/TRBV12-4|TRBJ2-3
CASSPTSGQNTDTQYF
>TRBV20-1|TRBJ2-2
CSGGSGSRNTGELFF
>TRBV10-3|TRBJ2-5
CAISASARGETQYF
>TRBV19|TRBJ2-5
CPLPYQETQYF
>TRBV18|TRBJ2-5
CASSPNMGKETQYF
>TRBV20-1|TRBJ2-1
CSARVGGSRNEQFF
>TRBV10-3|TRBJ1-5
CAISEVGGRTSNQPQHF
>TRBV4-3|TRBJ1-2
CASSRGQGAGGYTF
>TRBV6-1|TRBJ2-1
CASSLGLASKGNEQFF
>TRBV20-1|TRBJ1-5
CSASGTLSNQPQHF
>TRBV28|TRBJ2-7
CASSFEPGPLEQYF
>TRBV20-1|TRBJ2-7
CSASPTGAGVYEQYF
>TRBV6-2/TRBV6-3|TRBJ2-3
CASTPADYPTDTQYF
>TRBV11-2|TRBJ2-7
CASSLVAGSPSHEQYF
>TRBV13|TRBJ2-5
CASTRPRDRGQETQYF
>TRBV19|TRBJ2-1
CASSVTKGSYNEQFF
>TRBV29-1|TRBJ1-3
CSVGHIGNTIYF
>TRBV6-6|TRBJ1-2
CASSYSGVEGYTF